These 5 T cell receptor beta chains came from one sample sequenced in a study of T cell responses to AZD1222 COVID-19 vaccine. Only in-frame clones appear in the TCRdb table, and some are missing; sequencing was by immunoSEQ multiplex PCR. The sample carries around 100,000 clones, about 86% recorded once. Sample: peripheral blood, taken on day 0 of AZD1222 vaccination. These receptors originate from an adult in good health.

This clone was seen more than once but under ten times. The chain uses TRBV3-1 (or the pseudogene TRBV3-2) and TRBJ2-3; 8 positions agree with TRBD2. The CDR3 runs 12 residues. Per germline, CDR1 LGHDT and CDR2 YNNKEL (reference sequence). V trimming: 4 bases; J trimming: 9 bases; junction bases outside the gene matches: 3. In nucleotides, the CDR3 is TGTGCCAGCAGCCCCTTAGCGGGAACGCAGTATTTT. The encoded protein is CASSPLAGTQYF.

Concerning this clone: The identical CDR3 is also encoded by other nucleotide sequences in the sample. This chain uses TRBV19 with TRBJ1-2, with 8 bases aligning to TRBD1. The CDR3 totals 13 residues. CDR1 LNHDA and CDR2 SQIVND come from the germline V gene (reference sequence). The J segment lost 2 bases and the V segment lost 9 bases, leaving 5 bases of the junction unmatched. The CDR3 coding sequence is TGTGCCAGCCGCACAGGGGGAAACTATGGCTACACCTTC. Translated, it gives CASRTGGNYGYTF.

The CDR3 spells CASKGLAPDTQYF. The DNA for the CDR3 is TGTGCCAGCAAGGGACTAGCCCCAGATACGCAGTATTTT. The chain carries TRBV12-3 or TRBV12-4 and TRBJ2-3, with 9 bases matching TRBD2. V lost 7 bases, J lost 4 bases, and 3 bases stayed unmatched. This CDR3 has 13 residues.

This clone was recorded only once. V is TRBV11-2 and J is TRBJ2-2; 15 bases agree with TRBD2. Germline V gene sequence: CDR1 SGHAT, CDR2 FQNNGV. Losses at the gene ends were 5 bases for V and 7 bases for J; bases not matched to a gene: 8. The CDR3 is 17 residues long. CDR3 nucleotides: TGTGCCAGCAGCACCCGGACTAGCGGGAGGGATGGCGGGGAGCTGTTTTTT. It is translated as CASSTRTSGRDGGELFF.

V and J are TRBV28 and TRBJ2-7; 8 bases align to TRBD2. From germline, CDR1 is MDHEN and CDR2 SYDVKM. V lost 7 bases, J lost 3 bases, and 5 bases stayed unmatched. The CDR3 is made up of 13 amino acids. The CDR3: CASKAGGNYEQYF. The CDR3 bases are TGTGCCAGCAAGGCGGGGGGCAACTACGAGCAGTACTTC.